This T cell receptor (beta chain) was captured in a study of cytomegalovirus exposure and HLA in healthy donors. As to this clone: Antigen specificity is unknown.

Primers for the PCR totalled 60 Vbeta and 13 Jbeta. Data came from immunoSEQ multiplex PCR; TCRdb stores just in-frame clones and leaves some out. Of about 240,000 clones listed, around 76% are singletons. General study results and limits: Most of the TCR beta V segments (in an earlier analysis) were productive either about 87% or about 30% of the time.

Germline V gene sequence: CDR1 PRHDT, CDR2 FYEKMQ (reference sequence). Unmatched junction bases numbered 4, after V lost 6 bases and J lost 6 bases. This CDR3 is 14 amino acids long. The sample comprised PBMCs. The rearrangement links TRBV13 to TRBJ2-1; 11 positions agree with TRBD2. The TCR was taken from a woman in her 40s in good health and CMV-seropositive. The CDR3 reads CASRISGRGNEQFF. The DNA of the CDR3 is TGTGCCAGCAGAATTAGCGGGAGGGGCAATGAGCAGTTCTTC.